This T cell receptor (beta chain) was captured in a study of blood T cell repertoires in COVID-19. Trimming cost V 4 bases and J 5 bases; bases outside gene matches: 13. This CDR3 has 17 residues. Germline loops: CDR1 SGDLS, CDR2 YYNGEE. Clones were sequenced by immunoSEQ multiplex PCR, and TCRdb holds only the in-frame ones, with some missing. The sample holds about 170,000 clones, around 79% seen once. Sequenced input: PBMCs or T cells enriched from blood (not recorded which). The receptor's source is a woman in her 70s in a cohort exposed to, infected with or recovered from COVID-19 (not recorded which). The chain links TRBV9 to TRBJ2-1, with 9 bases that match TRBD2. The CDR3 bases are TGTGCCAGCAGCACCCGCCCCCTAGCGGGAAACCACAATGAGCAGTTCTTC. This gives the protein CASSTRPLAGNHNEQFF.